The clone carrying this T cell receptor beta chain was counted ten times or more. No antigen is known for it. The sorted libraries were made from around 980,000 CD4+ or CD8+ T cells. This record comes from a study of neurological immune-mediated disorders. Each TCR transcript was tagged with a 10-nucleotide random UMI during 5'RACE. Every sequencing run produced over 160 million TCR-beta sequences that came from 15-18 subjects. TCRdb redid the calling of the 5' RACE reads with MiXCR, one entry per CDR3 protein. The sample contains 40,000 or so distinct CDR3 sequences, approximately 4.4% of which appear only once. This CDR3 has 15 amino acids. Germline V lookup: CDR1 SGHDN, CDR2 FVKESK. Trimming left V 5 bases short and J 3 bases short, with 17 bases between. Study conclusions and caveats: Multiple sclerosis, the disease with the least TCR clonal expansion, fell below healthy controls, whereas HTLV-1-associated myelopathy showed the most.

Sequenced input: CD4+ T cells from blood. The rearrangement joins TRBV14 to TRBJ2-7; perhaps TRBD1 as D (5 bases). The sequence derives from a man aged 18 to 30 in good health. The CDR3 DNA sequence: TGTGCCAGCAGCTCTCACAGGTTTGGGGACTACGAGCAGTACTTC. Its protein product is CASSSHRFGDYEQYF.